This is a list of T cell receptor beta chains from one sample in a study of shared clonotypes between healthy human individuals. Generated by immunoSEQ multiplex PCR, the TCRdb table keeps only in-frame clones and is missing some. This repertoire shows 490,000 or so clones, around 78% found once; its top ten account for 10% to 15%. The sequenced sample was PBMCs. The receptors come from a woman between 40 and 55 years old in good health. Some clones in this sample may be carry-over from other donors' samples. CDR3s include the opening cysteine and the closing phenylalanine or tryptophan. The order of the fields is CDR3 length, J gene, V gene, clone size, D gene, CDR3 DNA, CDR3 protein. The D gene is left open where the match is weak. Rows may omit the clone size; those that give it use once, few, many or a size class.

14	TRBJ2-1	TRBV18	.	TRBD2	TGTGCCAGCTCACCAGGACTAGCGGGAGGGGGGAAGTTCTTC	CASSPGLAGGGKFF
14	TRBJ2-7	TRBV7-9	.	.	TGTGCCAGCAGCATCCCGGGGCTAGGCGGAGAGCAGTACTTC	CASSIPGLGGEQYF
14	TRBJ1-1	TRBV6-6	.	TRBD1	TGTGCCAGCAGTTTTGGACAGGGGAACACTGAAGCTTTCTTT	CASSFGQGNTEAFF
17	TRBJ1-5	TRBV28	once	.	TGTGCCAGCAGTTTAGTCGGGGCCCTAGGCGGCAATCAGCCCCAGCATTTT	CASSLVGALGGNQPQHF
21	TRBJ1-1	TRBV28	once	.	TGTGCCAGCAAATTAGGATATACACAGGTGGGGCTTCCTCACATGAACACTGAAGCTTTCTTT	CASKLGYTQVGLPHMNTEAFF
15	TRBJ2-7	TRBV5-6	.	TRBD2	TGTGCCAGCAGCTTGGGGTCTAGCGGGCACTACGAGCAGTACTTC	CASSLGSSGHYEQYF
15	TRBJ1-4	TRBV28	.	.	TGTGCCAGCAGCCGGGGTGATTCAACTAATGAAAAACTGTTTTTT	CASSRGDSTNEKLFF
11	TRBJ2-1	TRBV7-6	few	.	TGTGCCAGCAGCTTAGAGTATGAGCAGTTCTTC	CASSLEYEQFF
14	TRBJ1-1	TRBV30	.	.	TGTGCCTGGACGACAGTACGCTCGAACACTGAAGCTTTCTTT	CAWTTVRSNTEAFF
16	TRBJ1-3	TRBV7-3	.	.	TGTGCCAGCAGCCCAGAGGGCTCCCGGGCTGGAAACACCATATATTTT	CASSPEGSRAGNTIYF
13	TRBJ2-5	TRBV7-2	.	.	TGTGCCAGCAGCTTAGAGCGGCGAGAGACCCAGTACTTC	CASSLERRETQYF
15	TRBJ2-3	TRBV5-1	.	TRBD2	TGCGCCAGCAGCTTAAGCGGGAGGGGCACAGATACGCAGTATTTT	CASSLSGRGTDTQYF
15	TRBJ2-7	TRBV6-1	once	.	TGTGCCAGCTGTAGAGGGGAGCCTGTCTCCTACGAGCAGTACTTC	CASCRGEPVSYEQYF
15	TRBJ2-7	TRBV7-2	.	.	TGTGCCAGCAGCCCGTCGTGGAGGGCCGGCGACGAGCAGTACTTC	CASSPSWRAGDEQYF
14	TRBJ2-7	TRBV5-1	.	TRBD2	TGCGCCAGCAGAGAGAGCGGGAGGGCTCGCGAGCAGTACTTC	CASRESGRAREQYF
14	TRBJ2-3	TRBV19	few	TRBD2	TGTGCCACCTCCGGGACTAGCGGGACAGATACGCAGTATTTT	CATSGTSGTDTQYF
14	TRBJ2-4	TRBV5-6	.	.	TGTGCCAGCAGCTTGGCGGGACCCAAAAACGTTCAGTACTTC	CASSLAGPKNVQYF
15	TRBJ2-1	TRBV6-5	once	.	TGTGCCAGCACTAACCGGGATTTAGCTGGCAATGAGCAGTTCTTC	CASTNRDLAGNEQFF